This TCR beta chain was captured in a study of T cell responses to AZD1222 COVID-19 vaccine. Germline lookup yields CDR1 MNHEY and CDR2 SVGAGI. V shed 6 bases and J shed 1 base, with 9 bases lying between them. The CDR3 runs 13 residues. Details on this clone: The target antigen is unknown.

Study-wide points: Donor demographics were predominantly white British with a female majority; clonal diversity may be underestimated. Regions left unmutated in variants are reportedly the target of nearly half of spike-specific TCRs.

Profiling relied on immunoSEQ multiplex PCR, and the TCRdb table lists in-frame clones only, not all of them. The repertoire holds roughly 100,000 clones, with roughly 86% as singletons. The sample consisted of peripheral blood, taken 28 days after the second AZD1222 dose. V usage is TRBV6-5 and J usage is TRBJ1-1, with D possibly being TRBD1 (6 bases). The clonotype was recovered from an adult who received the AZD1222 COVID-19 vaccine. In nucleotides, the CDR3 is TGTGCCAGCAGGGACAGCGGGAACACTGAAGCTTTCTTT. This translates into CASRDSGNTEAFF.